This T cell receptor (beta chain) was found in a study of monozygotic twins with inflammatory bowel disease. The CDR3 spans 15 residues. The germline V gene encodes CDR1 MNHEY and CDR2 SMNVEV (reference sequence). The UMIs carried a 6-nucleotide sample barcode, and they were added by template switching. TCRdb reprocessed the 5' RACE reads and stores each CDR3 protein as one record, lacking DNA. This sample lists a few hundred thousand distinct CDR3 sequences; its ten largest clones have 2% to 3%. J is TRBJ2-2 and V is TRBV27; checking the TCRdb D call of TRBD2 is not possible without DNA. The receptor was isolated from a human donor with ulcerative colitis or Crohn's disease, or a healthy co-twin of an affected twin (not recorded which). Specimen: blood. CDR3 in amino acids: CASGRRLAGTGELFF.